This record looks at one TCR beta chain sequence and its context. The sample is drawn from a study of shared clonotypes between healthy human individuals. Per the original data handling: Filtering of immunoSEQ junctional sequences could not match full-length read filtering. Produced via immunoSEQ multiplex PCR; TCRdb's table is partial and in-frame only. V, J and clone size are those of that table, while D and trimming were read from the DNA. The sample yields about 490,000 clones, over 65% seen once. The CDR3 extends over 14 amino acids. Germline values: CDR1 MNHEY, CDR2 SMNVEV (reference sequence). J gave up 4 bases and V 7 bases, and 8 bases lay outside the gene matches.

The sequence came from a woman in her thirties or forties in good health. Some clones in this sample may be carry-over from other donors' samples. The chain recombines TRBV27 with TRBJ2-3; 7 nucleotides align to TRBD2. The sample consisted of PBMCs. CDR3 bases: TGTGCCAGCAAGGAGGGAGGGTCCGCAGATACGCAGTATTTT. Protein sequence: CASKEGGSADTQYF.